The clone carrying this TCR beta chain was seen just once. Measured with immunoSEQ multiplex PCR; TCRdb has only the in-frame clones, and not every one. The sample lists under 300,000 clones, around 90% seen once, with about 6.9% in the top ten. This specimen comes from a study of blood T cell repertoires in COVID-19. Trimming cost V 4 bases and J 0 bases, with 12 bases left between them. CDR1 is SGHKS, CDR2 YYEKEE, per germline (reference sequence). The CDR3 runs to 15 residues. This clonotype was obtained from a woman aged 25 to 39 with acute COVID-19. The chain carries TRBV5-5 and TRBJ2-3, with D possibly matching TRBD2 (5 bases). The sequenced material came from PBMCs or T cells enriched from blood (not recorded which). The CDR3 region has the DNA TGTGCCAGCAGCCGCCTTGGGAGAAGCACAGATACGCAGTATTTT. Translation gives CASSRLGRSTDTQYF.